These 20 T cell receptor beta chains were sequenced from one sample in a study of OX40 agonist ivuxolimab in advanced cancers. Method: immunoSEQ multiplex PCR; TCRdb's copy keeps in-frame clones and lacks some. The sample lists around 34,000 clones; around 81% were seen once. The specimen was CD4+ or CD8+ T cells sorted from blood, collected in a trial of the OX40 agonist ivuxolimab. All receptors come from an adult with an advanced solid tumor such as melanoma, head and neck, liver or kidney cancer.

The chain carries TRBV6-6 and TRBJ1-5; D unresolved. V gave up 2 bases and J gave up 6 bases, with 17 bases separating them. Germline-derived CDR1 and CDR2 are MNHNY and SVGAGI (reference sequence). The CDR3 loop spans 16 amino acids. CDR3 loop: CASSYPEGSIGQPQHF. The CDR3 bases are TGTGCCAGCAGTTACCCGGAGGGTAGTATAGGTCAGCCCCAGCATTTT.

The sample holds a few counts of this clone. The CDR3 here is CASSLDPGVMTDTQYF. The CDR3 DNA sequence: TGTGCCAGCAGCTTGGATCCGGGAGTGATGACAGATACGCAGTATTTT. The chain uses TRBV5-4 and TRBJ2-3; the D gene is possibly TRBD2 (6 bases). Trimming removed 0 bases from V and 3 bases from J, with 14 bases in between. The length of the CDR3 is 16 residues. CDR1 is SGHNT and CDR2 is YYREEE in the germline V gene (reference sequence).

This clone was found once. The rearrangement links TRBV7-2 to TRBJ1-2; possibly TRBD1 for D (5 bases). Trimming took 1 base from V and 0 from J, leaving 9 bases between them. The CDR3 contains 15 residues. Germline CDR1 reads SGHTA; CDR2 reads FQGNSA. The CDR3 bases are TGTGCCAGCAGCTTAGGACAGAGCACTAACTATGGCTACACCTTC. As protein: CASSLGQSTNYGYTF. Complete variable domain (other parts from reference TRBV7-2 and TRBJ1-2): GAGVSQSPSNKVTEKGKDVELRCDPISGHTALYWYRQSLGQGLEFLIYFQGNSAPDKSGLPSDRFSAERTGGSVSTLTIQRTQQEDSAVYLCASSLGQSTNYGYTFGSGTRLTVV.

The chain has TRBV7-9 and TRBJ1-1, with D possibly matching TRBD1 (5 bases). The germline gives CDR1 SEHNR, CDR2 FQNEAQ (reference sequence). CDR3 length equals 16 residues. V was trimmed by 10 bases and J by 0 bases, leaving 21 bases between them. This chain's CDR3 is CATTSGRGDMNTEAFF. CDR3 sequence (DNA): TGTGCCACCACCTCGGGGAGGGGTGACATGAACACTGAAGCTTTCTTT.

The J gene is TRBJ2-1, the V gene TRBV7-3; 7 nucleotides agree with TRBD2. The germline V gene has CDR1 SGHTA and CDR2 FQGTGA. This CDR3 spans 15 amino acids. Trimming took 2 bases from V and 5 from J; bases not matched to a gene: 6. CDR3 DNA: TGTGCCAGCAGCTTATCACGGGGGGATAACAATGAGCAGTTCTTC. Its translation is CASSLSRGDNNEQFF.

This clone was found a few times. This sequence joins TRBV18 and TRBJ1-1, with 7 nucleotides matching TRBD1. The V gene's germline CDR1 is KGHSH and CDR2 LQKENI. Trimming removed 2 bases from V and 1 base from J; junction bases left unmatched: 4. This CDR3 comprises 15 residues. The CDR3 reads CASSPAGQTNTEAFF. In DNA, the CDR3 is TGTGCCAGCTCACCAGCGGGACAGACGAACACTGAAGCTTTCTTT.

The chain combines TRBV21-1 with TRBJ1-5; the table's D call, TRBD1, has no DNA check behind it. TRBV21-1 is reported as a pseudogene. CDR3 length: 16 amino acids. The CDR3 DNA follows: TGTGCCAGCAGCAAAGCGGCAGGACGGGCAGGGCAGCCCCAGCATTTT. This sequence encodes CASSKAAGRAGQPQHF.

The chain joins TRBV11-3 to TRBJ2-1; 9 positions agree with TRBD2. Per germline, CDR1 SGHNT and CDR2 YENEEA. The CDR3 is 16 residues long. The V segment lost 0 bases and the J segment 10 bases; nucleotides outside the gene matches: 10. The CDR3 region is CASSLDGLAGVREQFF. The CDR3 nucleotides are TGTGCCAGCAGCTTAGATGGGTTAGCGGGAGTGAGGGAGCAGTTCTTC.

The CDR3 loop is CASSPSQETQYF. The DNA of the CDR3 is TGTGCCAGCTCACCTTCGCAAGAGACCCAGTACTTC. The chain links TRBV18 to TRBJ2-5; D remains ambiguous. The CDR3 is made up of 12 amino acids. Looked up from germline, CDR1 is KGHSH and CDR2 is LQKENI. Deletions cut 3 bases from V and 2 bases from J, with 4 bases between.

CDR3 sequence reads: CASSMIPTGVHEQYF. Written as DNA, the CDR3 is TGTGCCAGTAGTATGATCCCGACAGGCGTCCACGAGCAGTACTTC. This rearrangement joins TRBV19 to TRBJ2-7; D might be TRBD1 (6 bases). Deletions cut 3 bases from V and 5 bases from J, with 17 bases between. CDR1 is LNHDA and CDR2 is SQIVND in the germline V gene (reference sequence). This CDR3 comprises 15 residues.

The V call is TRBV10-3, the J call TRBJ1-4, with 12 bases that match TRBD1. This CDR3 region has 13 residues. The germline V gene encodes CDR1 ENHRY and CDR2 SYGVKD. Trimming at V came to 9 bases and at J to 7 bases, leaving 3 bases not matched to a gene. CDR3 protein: CAIGTGGGEKLFF. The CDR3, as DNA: TGTGCCATTGGGACAGGGGGCGGTGAAAAACTGTTTTTT.

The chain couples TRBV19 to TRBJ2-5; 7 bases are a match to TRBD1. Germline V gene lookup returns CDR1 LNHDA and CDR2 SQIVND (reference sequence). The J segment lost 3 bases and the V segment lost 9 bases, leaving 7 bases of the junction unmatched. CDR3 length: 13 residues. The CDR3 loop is CASRGQWEETQYF. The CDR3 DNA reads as TGTGCCAGCCGGGGACAGTGGGAAGAGACCCAGTACTTC.

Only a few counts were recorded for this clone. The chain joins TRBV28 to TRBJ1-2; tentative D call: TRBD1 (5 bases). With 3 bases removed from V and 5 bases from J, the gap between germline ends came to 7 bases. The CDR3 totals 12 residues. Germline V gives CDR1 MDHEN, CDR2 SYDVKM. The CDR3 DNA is TGTGCCAGCAGTTTGACAGAGTATGGCTACACCTTC. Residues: CASSLTEYGYTF.

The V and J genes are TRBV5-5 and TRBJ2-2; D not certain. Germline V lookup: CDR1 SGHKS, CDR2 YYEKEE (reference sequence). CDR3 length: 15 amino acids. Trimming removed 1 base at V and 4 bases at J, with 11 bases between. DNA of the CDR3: TGTGCCAGCAGCTTGAACGCATACCTCACCGGGGAGCTGTTTTTT. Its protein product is CASSLNAYLTGELFF.

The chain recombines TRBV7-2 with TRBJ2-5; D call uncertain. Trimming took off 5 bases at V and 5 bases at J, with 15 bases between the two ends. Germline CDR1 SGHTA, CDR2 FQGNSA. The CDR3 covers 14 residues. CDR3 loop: CASSPRLVGETQYF. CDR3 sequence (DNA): TGTGCCAGCAGCCCGAGGTTGGTTGGGGAGACCCAGTACTTC.

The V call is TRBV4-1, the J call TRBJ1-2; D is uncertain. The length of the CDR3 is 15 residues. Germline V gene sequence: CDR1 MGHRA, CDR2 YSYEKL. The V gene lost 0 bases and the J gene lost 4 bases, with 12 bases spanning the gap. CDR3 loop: CASSQDLGKGYGYTF. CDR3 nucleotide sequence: TGCGCCAGCAGCCAAGATTTGGGGAAAGGCTATGGCTACACCTTC.

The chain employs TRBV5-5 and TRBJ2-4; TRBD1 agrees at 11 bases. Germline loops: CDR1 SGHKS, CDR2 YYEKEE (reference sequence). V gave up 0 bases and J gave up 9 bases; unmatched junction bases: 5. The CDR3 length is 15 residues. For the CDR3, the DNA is TGTGCCAGCAGCTTGGACTGGGACAGGGGGAGCATTCAGTACTTC. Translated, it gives CASSLDWDRGSIQYF. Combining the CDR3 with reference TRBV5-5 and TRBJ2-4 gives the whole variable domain DAGVTQSPTHLIKTRGQQVTLRCSPISGHKSVSWYQQVLGQGPQFIFQYYEKEERGRGNFPDRFSARQFPNYSSELNVNALLLGDSALYLCASSLDWDRGSIQYFGAGTRLSVL.

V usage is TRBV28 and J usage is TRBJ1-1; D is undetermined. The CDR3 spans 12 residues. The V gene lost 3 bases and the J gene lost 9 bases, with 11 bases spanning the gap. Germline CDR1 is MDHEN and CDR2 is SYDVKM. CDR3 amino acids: CASSLGGLKAFF. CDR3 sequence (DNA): TGTGCCAGCAGTTTGGGAGGGTTGAAAGCTTTCTTT.

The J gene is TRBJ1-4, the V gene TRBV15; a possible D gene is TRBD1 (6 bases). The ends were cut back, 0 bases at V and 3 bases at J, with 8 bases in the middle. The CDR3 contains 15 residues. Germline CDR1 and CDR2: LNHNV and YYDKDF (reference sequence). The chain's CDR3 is CATSRDGGPNEKLFF. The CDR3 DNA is TGTGCCACCAGCAGAGATGGGGGCCCTAATGAAAAACTGTTTTTT.

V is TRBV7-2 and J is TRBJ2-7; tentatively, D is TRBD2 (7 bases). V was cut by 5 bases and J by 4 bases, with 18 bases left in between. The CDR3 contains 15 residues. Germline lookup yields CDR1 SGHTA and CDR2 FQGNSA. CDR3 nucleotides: TGTGCCAGCAGCCCATTTAATGCGGGGGCGTACGAGCAGTACTTC. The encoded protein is CASSPFNAGAYEQYF. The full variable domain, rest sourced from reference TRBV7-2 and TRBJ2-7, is GAGVSQSPSNKVTEKGKDVELRCDPISGHTALYWYRQSLGQGLEFLIYFQGNSAPDKSGLPSDRFSAERTGGSVSTLTIQRTQQEDSAVYLCASSPFNAGAYEQYFGPGTRLTVT.